The 27 T cell receptor beta chains below all came from one sample that was sequenced in a study of monozygotic twins with inflammatory bowel disease. TCRdb reprocessed the 5' RACE reads and reports one entry per CDR3 protein, with no DNA. Recorded here are 350,000 to 550,000 distinct CDR3 sequences; the top ten clones represent approximately 2.4%. The sample taken for sequencing was blood. The receptors were gathered from a human donor with ulcerative colitis or Crohn's disease, or a healthy co-twin of an affected twin (not recorded which).

The chain carries TRBV9 and TRBJ1-2. The CDR3 runs 15 residues. Germline CDR1 SGDLS, CDR2 YYNGEE. The CDR3 loop reads CASSVGGQAFYGYTF.

The chain links TRBV27 to TRBJ1-5; the TCRdb call, TRBD1, lacks DNA for checking. Germline lookup yields CDR1 MNHEY and CDR2 SMNVEV (reference sequence). This CDR3 comprises 16 residues. The CDR3 sequence is CASSSRTGIGNQPQHF.

The chain uses TRBV6-5 and TRBJ1-2; TCRdb lists TRBD1, though no DNA is available to test this call. The CDR3 spans 17 residues. The V gene's germline CDR1 is MNHEY and CDR2 SVGAGI. CDR3 region: CASSYSGQTLGGDGYTF.

This rearrangement joins TRBV5-5 to TRBJ1-3. Per the germline V gene, CDR1 is SGHKS and CDR2 is YYEKEE (reference sequence). The CDR3 has 14 amino acids. This CDR3 is CASSMGLSGNTIYF.

The V and J genes are TRBV20-1 and TRBJ2-5; TCRdb indicates TRBD2, and absent DNA this call remains unverified. The CDR3 has 14 amino acids. CDR1 and CDR2 (germline): DFQATT, SNEGSKA (reference sequence). Here the CDR3 reads CSASGLAGVETQYF.

J is TRBJ1-6 and V is TRBV27; the TCRdb D gene call, TRBD1, has no DNA to confirm it. This CDR3 contains 13 residues. Germline V gene data show CDR1 as MNHEY and CDR2 as SMNVEV (reference sequence). The CDR3 protein is CASSVRQGPPLHF.

This chain joins TRBV29-1 and TRBJ2-1; TCRdb indicates TRBD1, and absent DNA this call remains unverified. From germline, CDR1 is SQVTM and CDR2 ANQGSEA. CDR3 length equals 14 residues. CDR3 in amino acids: CSVAEQGAGLEQFF.

This chain links TRBV15 with TRBJ2-2. CDR3 length: 16 amino acids. Per germline, CDR1 LNHNV and CDR2 YYDKDF (reference sequence). The CDR3 here is CATSRDRALNTGELFF. The full variable domain, rest sourced from reference TRBV15 and TRBJ2-2, is DAMVIQNPRYQVTQFGKPVTLSCSQTLNHNVMYWYQQKSSQAPKLLFHYYDKDFNNEADTPDNFQSRRPNTSFCFLDIRSPGLGDTAMYLCATSRDRALNTGELFFGEGSRLTVL.

The chain employs TRBV6-2 or TRBV6-3 and TRBJ2-7; TCRdb's D call, TRBD2, is unchecked because there is no DNA. Germline V gene sequence: CDR1 MNHEY, CDR2 SVGEGT. This CDR3 contains 14 residues. CDR3 amino acids: CASSLPEVTYEQYF.

The chain recombines TRBV7-8 with TRBJ1-2. Per germline, CDR1 SGHVS and CDR2 FQNEAQ. The CDR3 is 14 amino acids. This CDR3 is CASSTLTPNYGYTF.

This rearrangement joins TRBV4-2 to TRBJ1-1; TCRdb returns TRBD1, unconfirmable since there is no DNA. The germline CDR1 and CDR2 sequences are LGHNA and YNFKEQ. CDR3 length: 13 residues. The chain's CDR3 is CASSQDGSGKAFF.

The chain links TRBV6-1 to TRBJ2-1; without DNA, the TCRdb call of TRBD2 cannot be checked. The CDR3 consists of 16 residues. Germline CDR1 MNHNS, CDR2 SASEGT. CDR3 region: CASSGRLAGSYNEQFF.

The chain has TRBV10-3 and TRBJ1-1; TCRdb names TRBD1, which stays unverified in the absence of DNA. CDR3 length equals 15 residues. Germline V gene sequence: CDR1 ENHRY, CDR2 SYGVKD. CDR3 in amino acids: CAISDPRGLGTEALF.

The genes are TRBV5-1 and TRBJ2-2; the D call of TRBD1 rests on TCRdb alone, since no DNA is present to check it. This CDR3 contains 15 residues. Germline V gives CDR1 SGHRS, CDR2 YFSETQ. The CDR3 spells CASSSGGPNTGELFF.

The J gene is TRBJ2-1, the V gene TRBV4-2; the TCRdb call, TRBD2, lacks DNA for checking. The CDR3 sequence is 19 residues long. Per the germline V gene, CDR1 is LGHNA and CDR2 is YNFKEQ. The CDR3 protein is CASSQVVDLAGDFYNEQFF.

The V call is TRBV5-1, the J call TRBJ1-2; TCRdb's D gene call, TRBD1, goes unchecked for lack of DNA. This CDR3 region has 15 residues. In germline, CDR1 is SGHRS, CDR2 YFSETQ. CDR3 amino acids: CASSPRQGVSYGYTF.

The V gene is TRBV10-3, the J gene TRBJ2-7; TCRdb outputs TRBD2, but without DNA this stays unchecked. The CDR3 runs to 13 residues. Germline V gene sequence: CDR1 ENHRY, CDR2 SYGVKD. The CDR3 region is CAISAGWRGEQYF.

The chain uses TRBV20-1 and TRBJ1-6; TCRdb calls TRBD1, which cannot be checked without DNA. The CDR3 is 16 residues long. Germline V CDR1 and CDR2: DFQATT, SNEGSKA (reference sequence). CDR3 in amino acids: CSARGDGAVYNSPLHF.

This chain's CDR3 is CASSQEGGQGAFTEAFF. The V gene is TRBV4-2, the J gene TRBJ1-1; the TRBD1 assignment by TCRdb is unverifiable without DNA. The CDR3 totals 17 residues. Germline lookup yields CDR1 LGHNA and CDR2 YNFKEQ.

The genes are TRBV29-1 and TRBJ2-1; lacking DNA, the TRBD1 call made by TCRdb goes unchecked. Germline V gives CDR1 SQVTM, CDR2 ANQGSEA. CDR3 length equals 14 residues. This CDR3 reads CTYTAGQGILEQFF.

This chain uses TRBV29-1 with TRBJ1-1; TCRdb's assignment of TRBD1 cannot be checked, as there is no DNA. The CDR3 length is 16 residues. Germline CDR1 and CDR2: SQVTM and ANQGSEA. The CDR3 spells CSVVAGQGTWNTEAFF.

V gene TRBV14 combines with J gene TRBJ2-1; without DNA, the TCRdb call of TRBD2 cannot be checked. The CDR3 consists of 14 residues. CDR1 is SGHDN, CDR2 FVKESK, per germline. The CDR3 loop is CASSQFGLAGEQFF. Variable domain in full (rest from reference TRBV14 and TRBJ2-1): EAGVTQFPSHSVIEKGQTVTLRCDPISGHDNLYWYRRVMGKEIKFLLHFVKESKQDESGMPNNRFLAERTGGTYSTLKVQPAELEDSGVYFCASSQFGLAGEQFFGPGTRLTVL.

The chain combines TRBV29-1 with TRBJ1-1; the TRBD1 assignment by TCRdb is unverifiable without DNA. The CDR3 is made up of 13 amino acids. Germline V CDR1 and CDR2: SQVTM, ANQGSEA. CDR3 region: CSVQGDKAVEAFF. Based on the CDR3 plus reference TRBV29-1 and TRBJ1-1, the full variable domain is SAVISQKPSRDICQRGTSLTIQCQVDSQVTMMFWYRQQPGQSLTLIATANQGSEATYESGFVIDKFPISRPNLTFSTLTVSNMSPEDSSIYLCSVQGDKAVEAFFGQGTRLTVV.

The V call is TRBV6-1, the J call TRBJ1-5; the D call from TCRdb, TRBD1, cannot be confirmed without DNA. This CDR3 has 13 amino acids. Germline-derived CDR1 and CDR2 are MNHNS and SASEGT. The CDR3 is CASQQGGNQPQYF.

The chain uses TRBV7-2 and TRBJ1-1; as DNA is missing, the TRBD1 call by TCRdb cannot be tested. The CDR3 runs 17 residues. Germline V gene data show CDR1 as SGHTA and CDR2 as FQGNSA. This CDR3 is CASSRGVGEVGNTEAFF.

The V gene is TRBV7-9, the J gene TRBJ2-7; TCRdb gives TRBD1 as the D gene, but with no DNA this cannot be confirmed. This CDR3 has 14 residues. Germline-derived CDR1 and CDR2 are SEHNR and FQNEAQ (reference sequence). The CDR3 loop is CASSPRDVSYEQYF.

The V and J genes are TRBV29-1 and TRBJ1-1; TCRdb names TRBD1, which stays unverified in the absence of DNA. In germline, CDR1 is SQVTM, CDR2 ANQGSEA. The CDR3 consists of 14 residues. The CDR3 region is CSGSKGTVNTEAFF.